This T cell receptor beta chain was captured in a study of glioma-infiltrating T cells after dendritic cell vaccination. This clone was seen a single time. Input was 2 ug genomic DNA, or all available if less. Data came from immunoSEQ multiplex PCR; TCRdb stores just in-frame clones and leaves some out. This sample yields tens of thousands of clones, of which around 87% are seen a single time; 2% to 2.5% belongs to the top ten. The germline gives CDR1 MNHEY, CDR2 SMNVEV (reference sequence). The trim removed 6 bases at V and 4 bases at J, leaving 8 bases unmatched. The CDR3 is 14 amino acids. Time point meaning: after dendritic cell vaccination, including at tumor progression/relapse.

This TCR derives from a human donor with glioblastoma. The V gene is TRBV27, the J gene TRBJ2-7, with 8 bases fitting TRBD2. The source material was blood, sampled after dendritic cell vaccination. The CDR3 nucleotides are TGTGCCAGCAGACCACTAGCGGCTAGATACGAGCAGTACTTC. Amino acid sequence: CASRPLAARYEQYF.